The rows below give T cell receptor beta chains drawn from one sample of a study of T cell responses to AZD1222 COVID-19 vaccine. Profiling relied on immunoSEQ multiplex PCR, and the TCRdb table lists in-frame clones only, not all of them. The sample lists approximately 180,000 clones, 85% to 95% occurring once. This material consisted of peripheral blood, taken on day 0 of AZD1222 vaccination. These receptors were obtained from an adult in good health. The CDR3 runs from the conserved cysteine through the conserved F or W. A D gene is named only where the DNA matches it firmly. Rows give clone size only sometimes, using once, few, many, or a class for an expanded clone.

cdr3_aa | cdr3_nt | v_call | d_call | clone_size | j_call
CASSRLQGGADTQYF | TGTGCCAGCTCACGTCTCCAGGGGGGCGCAGATACGCAGTATTTT | TRBV18 | NA | NA | TRBJ2-3
CAWSPGTANTEAFF | TGTGCCTGGAGTCCGGGGACGGCGAACACTGAAGCTTTCTTT | TRBV30 | NA | NA | TRBJ1-1
CAWSVGAYGYTF | TGTGCCTGGAGTGTGGGGGCGTATGGCTACACCTTC | TRBV30 | NA | NA | TRBJ1-2
CASSLLGALGSEETQYF | TGTGCCAGCAGCCTACTCGGGGCCTTAGGGAGCGAAGAGACCCAGTACTTC | TRBV5-5 | NA | NA | TRBJ2-5
CASSADQEYEKLFF | TGCGCCAGCAGTGCTGACCAGGAGTATGAAAAACTGTTTTTT | TRBV10-1 | NA | NA | TRBJ1-4
CASSLANWNTEAFF | TGTGCCAGCAGCTTGGCCAACTGGAACACTGAAGCTTTCTTT | TRBV5-6 | NA | few | TRBJ1-1
CSVSRAGRANEQYF | TGCAGCGTTTCTCGAGCGGGAAGGGCGAACGAGCAGTACTTC | TRBV29-1 | TRBD2 | NA | TRBJ2-7
CASSLGTATNEKLFF | TGTGCCAGTAGTCTTGGGACAGCAACTAATGAAAAACTGTTTTTT | TRBV19 | TRBD1 | NA | TRBJ1-4
CASSQTRLGNQPQHF | TGTGCCAGCAGTCAGACCCGGTTGGGCAATCAGCCCCAGCATTTT | TRBV6-5 | NA | NA | TRBJ1-5
CASSLVTAYEQYF | TGTGCCAGCAGTTTAGTGACAGCCTACGAGCAGTACTTC | TRBV28 | NA | NA | TRBJ2-7
CASTARTGLNNQPQHF | TGTGCCAGCACCGCTAGGACAGGACTTAACAATCAGCCCCAGCATTTT | TRBV6-6 | TRBD1 | NA | TRBJ1-5
CAIGVAGRVTGGNEQFF | TGTGCCATCGGGGTAGCGGGCCGGGTCACGGGGGGCAATGAGCAGTTCTTC | TRBV10-3 | TRBD2 | NA | TRBJ2-1
CASSAGVYGYTF | TGTGCCAGTAGTGCAGGGGTCTATGGCTACACCTTC | TRBV19 | NA | NA | TRBJ1-2
CSVAGGTDTQYF | TGCAGCGTCGCAGGGGGCACAGATACGCAGTATTTT | TRBV29-1 | NA | NA | TRBJ2-3
CASSLGGQPQHF | TGTGCCAGCAGCCTTGGGGGACAGCCCCAGCATTTT | TRBV6-2/TRBV6-3 | NA | NA | TRBJ1-5
CASSPGGQGYGYTF | TGTGCCAGCAGCCCTGGGGGCCAAGGGTATGGCTACACCTTC | TRBV27 | NA | NA | TRBJ1-2
CASTQGITITGELFF | TGTGCCAGCACCCAGGGTATAACAATAACCGGGGAGCTGTTTTTT | TRBV5-4 | NA | NA | TRBJ2-2
CASSSYRDSDQPQHF | TGTGCCAGCAGCTCTTACCGGGACAGCGATCAGCCCCAGCATTTT | TRBV5-6 | TRBD1 | NA | TRBJ1-5
CASSYNPSMNTEAFF | TGTGCCAGCAGTTACAATCCTTCTATGAACACTGAAGCTTTCTTT | TRBV6-5 | NA | NA | TRBJ1-1
CASRDSTGDNSPLHF | TGTGCCAGCAGGGACTCGACAGGAGATAATTCACCCCTCCACTTT | TRBV28 | NA | once | TRBJ1-6
CASSRGTSLGDEQFF | TGTGCCAGCTCACGGGGGACTTCCCTCGGCGATGAGCAGTTCTTC | TRBV18 | NA | NA | TRBJ2-1
CASSIDSTGGPSDTQYF | TGTGCCAGTAGTATAGATAGTACGGGAGGGCCATCGGATACGCAGTATTTT | TRBV19 | TRBD2 | NA | TRBJ2-3
CASSPLFRQGPTYEQYF | TGTGCCAGCAGTCCCCTTTTCCGACAGGGGCCTACCTACGAGCAGTACTTC | TRBV27 | TRBD1 | NA | TRBJ2-7
CASSPGTAYNEQFF | TGTGCCAGCAGCCCGGGGACAGCCTACAATGAGCAGTTCTTC | TRBV11-3 | TRBD1 | NA | TRBJ2-1
CASSDGSGTDTQYF | TGTGCCAGCAGTGATGGGTCGGGTACAGATACGCAGTATTTT | TRBV2 | NA | NA | TRBJ2-3
CASSLEFSGSIYNEQFF | TGTGCCAGCAGCTTGGAATTTAGCGGGAGTATTTACAATGAGCAGTTCTTC | TRBV7-8 | TRBD2 | NA | TRBJ2-1
CAIRPPGQLYGYTF | TGTGCCATCCGACCCCCGGGCCAGCTCTATGGCTACACCTTC | TRBV10-3 | NA | NA | TRBJ1-2
CASSLTGVREQYF | TGTGCCAGCAGTCTAACAGGGGTGAGAGAGCAGTACTTC | TRBV7-9 | TRBD1 | NA | TRBJ2-7
CASSSFDPEGEQFF | TGTGCCAGCAGCTCTTTCGATCCGGAGGGTGAGCAGTTCTTC | TRBV7-9 | NA | once | TRBJ2-1
CASSLDWGALSSYNEQFF | TGTGCCAGCAGCTTGGATTGGGGAGCGCTGAGCTCCTACAATGAGCAGTTCTTC | TRBV5-4 | NA | NA | TRBJ2-1
CASSLIGTGEGVYGYTF | TGTGCCAGCAGTTTAATCGGTACAGGGGAAGGGGTCTATGGCTACACCTTC | TRBV27 | TRBD1 | NA | TRBJ1-2
CASSEGWEGDTQYF | TGTGCCAGCAGTGAGGGGTGGGAGGGAGATACGCAGTATTTT | TRBV25-1 | TRBD2 | NA | TRBJ2-3
CSVSRVLEDTEAFF | TGCAGCGTTTCACGGGTCCTCGAGGACACTGAAGCTTTCTTT | TRBV29-1 | NA | NA | TRBJ1-1
CAISSRGGIRETQYF | TGTGCCATCAGTTCCCGGGGGGGGATTCGGGAGACCCAGTACTTC | TRBV10-3 | TRBD2 | NA | TRBJ2-5
CASSMGTYEQYF | TGTGCTAGTAGCATGGGGACCTACGAGCAGTACTTC | TRBV12-5 | NA | NA | TRBJ2-7
CASSRYQETQYF | TGTGCCAGCAGCCGTTACCAAGAGACCCAGTACTTC | TRBV7-9 | NA | NA | TRBJ2-5
CASSYSNRGNTEAFF | TGTGCCAGCAGTTACTCGAACAGGGGCAACACTGAAGCTTTCTTT | TRBV6-5 | TRBD1 | NA | TRBJ1-1
CASSLSGTSYEQYF | TGTGCCAGCAGCTTGTCGGGAACGTCCTACGAGCAGTACTTC | TRBV5-6 | NA | NA | TRBJ2-7
CASSLEGRVTYNEQFF | TGCGCCAGCAGCTTGGAGGGCAGGGTTACCTACAATGAGCAGTTCTTC | TRBV5-1 | NA | NA | TRBJ2-1
CASRRSGSGGETQYF | TGTGCCAGCAGGCGTAGCGGGAGCGGTGGGGAGACCCAGTACTTC | TRBV6-5 | TRBD2 | once | TRBJ2-5
CASRGTGGGYEQYF | TGTGCCAGCCGTGGGACAGGGGGGGGCTACGAGCAGTACTTC | TRBV28 | TRBD1 | NA | TRBJ2-7
CASKTTGNYEQYF | TGTGCCAGCAAAACCACAGGGAACTACGAGCAGTACTTC | TRBV25-1 | NA | NA | TRBJ2-7
CASSPSVQETQYF | TGCGCCAGCAGCCCTAGCGTCCAAGAGACCCAGTACTTC | TRBV10-1 | NA | NA | TRBJ2-5
CASSLPGTGSNYGYTF | TGTGCCAGCAGCTTGCCTGGGACGGGTTCTAACTATGGCTACACCTTC | TRBV5-8 | NA | NA | TRBJ1-2
CASSPTSGTSTDTQYF | TGTGCCAGCAGCCCGACTAGCGGTACTAGCACAGATACGCAGTATTTT | TRBV9 | TRBD2 | NA | TRBJ2-3
CAPGGTNTEAFF | TGTGCCCCAGGGGGCACAAACACTGAAGCTTTCTTT | TRBV3-1/TRBV3-2 | TRBD1 | NA | TRBJ1-1
CASSMTSGSSYEQYF | TGTGCCAGTAGTATGACTAGCGGGAGCTCCTACGAGCAGTACTTC | TRBV19 | TRBD2 | NA | TRBJ2-7
CASSRQLTGTGQNEQFF | TGTGCCAGCAGCCGACAACTAACAGGCACGGGACAGAATGAGCAGTTCTTC | TRBV7-9 | TRBD1 | NA | TRBJ2-1
CASSLSASTGELFF | TGTGCCAGCAGCTTAAGTGCAAGCACCGGGGAGCTGTTTTTT | TRBV7-2 | NA | NA | TRBJ2-2
CASSLAGAISGNTIYF | TGTGCCAGCAGCTTAGCGGGAGCTATCTCTGGAAACACCATATATTTT | TRBV7-8 | NA | NA | TRBJ1-3
CASSQDWAGTEAFF | TGTGCCAGCAGCCAAGATTGGGCAGGGACTGAAGCTTTCTTT | TRBV3-1/TRBV3-2 | NA | NA | TRBJ1-1